Following are 27 T cell receptor beta chains from one sample sequenced in a study of human T cells and chemical hapten exposure. In TCRdb, the RACE reads were re-called with MiXCR into one record per CDR3 protein. The sample carries 62,000 or so distinct CDR3 sequences, 9.5% to 12% recorded once. Described time point: pre-sensitization, week 0. This sample's treatment: therapeutic diphenylcyclopropenone sensitization with weekly scalp DPC. Specimen: whole blood, collected in connection with sensitization to the hapten diphenylcyclopropenone (DPC). Receptor source: a woman aged 50 to 65 with alopecia areata. Some clones in this sample may be carry-over from other donors' samples.

The rearrangement links TRBV4-1 to TRBJ2-1; a weak D match, TRBD2 (6 bases). The germline CDR1 and CDR2 sequences are MGHRA and YSYEKL. CDR3 length: 17 amino acids. Trimming took off 1 base at V and 4 bases at J, with 17 bases between the two ends. The CDR3 region is CASSQGIRLVGYNEQFF. In DNA form, the CDR3 reads TGCGCCAGCAGCCAAGGAATTAGACTAGTGGGATACAATGAGCAGTTCTTC.

Ten or more counts support this clonotype. The genes are TRBV11-2 and TRBJ2-6; a weak D match, TRBD1 (6 bases). The germline V gene has CDR1 SGHAT and CDR2 FQNNGV. V dropped 5 bases and J dropped 2 bases, with 16 bases sitting between them. The length of the CDR3 is 17 residues. CDR3 sequence reads: CASSRLQGVTGANVLTF. The CDR3 coding sequence is TGTGCCAGCAGCCGATTACAGGGTGTCACTGGGGCCAACGTCCTGACTTTC.

This clonotype was picked up a small number of times. The V and J genes are TRBV5-4 and TRBJ2-5; tentatively, D is TRBD2 (5 bases). Trimming left V 2 bases short and J 7 bases short, with 12 bases between. Germline lookup yields CDR1 SGHNT and CDR2 YYREEE (reference sequence). The CDR3 contains 13 residues. The CDR3 region is CASSLRPAGTQYF. The CDR3 DNA sequence: TGTGCCAGCAGCTTAAGGCCCGCGGGGACCCAGTACTTC.

The V and J genes are TRBV2 and TRBJ1-4, with TRBD1 identical over 12 bases. Germline loops: CDR1 SNHLY, CDR2 FYNNEI. Trimming at V came to 2 bases and at J to 3 bases, leaving 7 bases not matched to a gene. The CDR3 has 18 residues. The CDR3 reads CASSERGQGASANEKLFF. The CDR3, as DNA: TGTGCCAGCAGTGAAAGGGGACAGGGGGCCTCGGCTAATGAAAAACTGTTTTTT. The full variable domain, with the rest looked up from reference TRBV2 and TRBJ1-4, is EPEVTQTPSHQVTQMGQEVILRCVPISNHLYFYWYRQILGQKVEFLVSFYNNEISEKSEIFDDQFSVERPDGSNFTLKIRSTKLEDSAMYFCASSERGQGASANEKLFFGSGTQLSVL.

This clonotype appeared many times. The V and J genes are TRBV20-1 and TRBJ1-4; possible D gene TRBD1, 5 bases. V was trimmed by 7 bases and J by 6 bases, leaving 9 bases between them. The CDR3 is 11 residues long. From germline, CDR1 is DFQATT and CDR2 SNEGSKA (reference sequence). The CDR3 DNA follows: TGCAGTGGTTTCAGGGATGAAAAACTGTTTTTT. Translated: CSGFRDEKLFF.

A few counts support this clonotype. The rearrangement links TRBV3-1 to TRBJ1-1; D uncertain. This CDR3 comprises 15 residues. V lost 4 bases, J lost 0 bases, and 12 bases lay in between. Germline V gives CDR1 LGHDT, CDR2 YNNKEL (reference sequence). In nucleotides, the CDR3 is TGTGCCAGCAGCCGGCGATTAGGAATGAACACTGAAGCTTTCTTT. Its protein is CASSRRLGMNTEAFF.

A few counts support this clonotype. The chain uses TRBV6-1 and TRBJ2-7; possible D gene TRBD1, 5 bases. Germline V gene lookup returns CDR1 MNHNS and CDR2 SASEGT. CDR3 size: 14 residues. The V end was cut by 2 bases, the J end by 2 bases, with 10 bases between. The CDR3 region has the DNA TGTGCCAGCAGTGAATACGGACACCCCTACGAGCAGTACTTC. It yields the protein CASSEYGHPYEQYF.

This clonotype was counted many times. The J gene is TRBJ2-1, the V gene TRBV21-1; the DNA was not compared with TRBD2, the D call given in the table. TRBV21-1 is flagged as a pseudogene. The CDR3 extends over 12 amino acids. For the CDR3, the DNA is TGTGCCAGCAGCAACGGGGAGGATGAGCAGTTCTTC. Protein sequence: CASSNGEDEQFF.

Many counts were recorded for this clonotype. The V and J genes are TRBV24-1 and TRBJ1-2, with 9 bases lining up with TRBD1. Germline V gives CDR1 KGHDR, CDR2 SFDVKD. Trimming took 0 bases from V and 5 from J; bases not matched to a gene: 0. CDR3 length: 14 residues. Written as DNA, the CDR3 is TGTGCCACCAGTGATTTGGGGACAGGGTATGGCTACACCTTC. The encoded protein is CATSDLGTGYGYTF.

V and J are TRBV29-1 and TRBJ2-7; 9 bases line up with TRBD1. Trimming removed 6 bases from V and 5 bases from J; junction bases left unmatched: 8. Germline V CDR1 and CDR2: SQVTM, ANQGSEA. The CDR3 is made up of 13 amino acids. The CDR3 region has the DNA TGCAGCGTAGCACCGAGACAGGGGGACGAGCAGTACTTC. Encoded protein: CSVAPRQGDEQYF.

This clonotype appeared many times. The rearrangement uses TRBV19 and TRBJ1-5, with D tentatively TRBD1 (5 bases). This CDR3 is 14 amino acids long. Germline assignment: CDR1 LNHDA and CDR2 SQIVND (reference sequence). V was clipped by 10 bases and J by 0 bases, with 13 bases between them. CDR3 coding DNA: TGTGCCACCCGGTGGGGGAATAGCAATCAGCCCCAGCATTTT. It translates to CATRWGNSNQPQHF. Combining the CDR3 with reference TRBV19 and TRBJ1-5 gives the whole variable domain DGGITQSPKYLFRKEGQNVTLSCEQNLNHDAMYWYRQDPGQGLRLIYYSQIVNDFQKGDIAEGYSVSREKKESFPLTVTSAQKNPTAFYLCATRWGNSNQPQHFGDGTRLSIL.

V is TRBV5-1 and J is TRBJ1-6, with D maybe TRBD1 (5 bases). CDR3 length: 16 residues. V lost 3 bases and J 0 bases, leaving 10 bases between the germline ends. CDR1 and CDR2 from the germline V gene are SGHRS and YFSETQ. CDR3 residues: CASSSADSSYNSPLHF. The CDR3 DNA reads as TGCGCCAGCAGCTCGGCAGACAGCTCCTATAATTCACCCCTCCACTTT. The full variable domain, completed using reference TRBV5-1 and TRBJ1-6, is KAGVTQTPRYLIKTRGQQVTLSCSPISGHRSVSWYQQTPGQGLQFLFEYFSETQRNKGNFPGRFSGRQFSNSRSEMNVSTLELGDSALYLCASSSADSSYNSPLHFGNGTRLTVT.

This clonotype has at least ten counts. V is TRBV7-9 and J is TRBJ2-1, with 12 bases lining up with TRBD2. Germline loops: CDR1 SEHNR, CDR2 FQNEAQ (reference sequence). The CDR3 has 15 amino acids. V gave up 5 bases and J gave up 5 bases; unmatched junction bases: 4. The CDR3 DNA follows: TGTGCCAGCAGCATGGGACTAGCGGGCGACAATGAGCAGTTCTTC. This translates into CASSMGLAGDNEQFF.

The chain combines TRBV7-2 with TRBJ2-3; 10 bases map to TRBD2. The CDR3 spans 15 residues. Trimming took 2 bases from V and 13 from J; bases not matched to a gene: 12. The V gene's germline CDR1 is SGHTA and CDR2 FQGNSA. The CDR3 coding sequence is TGTGCCAGCAGCTTAACATGGACTAGCGGAGCCCGAAAGTATTTT. Its translation is CASSLTWTSGARKYF.

The J gene is TRBJ1-5, the V gene TRBV7-2, with a weak D call TRBD1 (5 bases). This CDR3 is 18 amino acids long. Trimming cost V 0 bases and J 1 base, with 16 bases left between them. Per the germline V gene, CDR1 is SGHTA and CDR2 is FQGNSA. Here the CDR3 reads CASSLAPNLTGSNQPQHF. The CDR3 DNA sequence: TGTGCCAGCAGCTTAGCGCCCAACCTTACAGGAAGCAATCAGCCCCAGCATTTT.

This clonotype was detected ten times or more. The chain uses TRBV6-6 and TRBJ1-6; TRBD1 matches 7 bases. This CDR3 comprises 15 residues. In germline, CDR1 is MNHNY, CDR2 SVGAGI (reference sequence). V gave up 2 bases and J gave up 7 bases; unmatched junction bases: 5. Here the CDR3 reads CASSYPQGGNSPLHF. The CDR3 DNA follows: TGTGCCAGCAGTTACCCCCAGGGGGGAAATTCACCCCTCCACTTT.

V usage is TRBV20-1 and J usage is TRBJ1-5, with a weak D call TRBD1 (5 bases). The germline CDR1 and CDR2 sequences are DFQATT and SNEGSKA (reference sequence). V was clipped by 4 bases and J by 3 bases, with 13 bases between them. The CDR3 has 14 residues. The CDR3 DNA reads as TGCAGTGCTACATTCGGGGGGTCCAATCAGCCCCAGCATTTT. This sequence encodes CSATFGGSNQPQHF.

V is TRBV12-3 or TRBV12-4 and J is TRBJ2-5; 8 positions match TRBD1. The CDR3 is 13 amino acids. With V trimmed by 6 bases and J by 5 bases, 5 bases remained unmatched. This CDR3 reads CASRRTGMETQYF. The CDR3 region has the DNA TGTGCCAGCAGACGGACAGGGATGGAGACCCAGTACTTC.

This clonotype was observed at least ten times. The chain is built from TRBV5-5 and TRBJ1-5, with D unclear. Per the germline V gene, CDR1 is SGHKS and CDR2 is YYEKEE (reference sequence). The CDR3 sequence is 14 residues long. V was trimmed by 0 bases and J by 4 bases, leaving 8 bases between them. The CDR3 region has the DNA TGTGCCAGCAGCTTGGTTACAACAAATCAGCCCCAGCATTTT. Amino acid sequence: CASSLVTTNQPQHF.

The rearrangement uses TRBV20-1 and TRBJ1-5, with D perhaps TRBD1 (5 bases). Trimming stripped 3 bases from V and 5 bases from J, with 14 bases between. The CDR3 covers 14 residues. Per the germline V gene, CDR1 is DFQATT and CDR2 is SNEGSKA (reference sequence). The CDR3 protein is CSASGTPPYQPQHF. The DNA for the CDR3 is TGCAGTGCTAGTGGGACTCCTCCTTATCAGCCCCAGCATTTT.

This chain connects TRBV5-4 to TRBJ2-5; TRBD1 matches 8 bases. The V and J ends lost 3 bases and 3 bases, in that order; junction bases with no gene match: 10. CDR1 and CDR2 from the germline V gene are SGHNT and YYREEE (reference sequence). CDR3 length: 16 residues. The CDR3, as DNA: TGTGCCAGCAGCTGGATGACAGGGGCATGGGAAGAGACCCAGTACTTC. It translates to CASSWMTGAWEETQYF.

This clonotype was seen repeatedly, ten times or more. The genes are TRBV7-3 and TRBJ2-3, with D hard to call. The CDR3 length is 13 residues. The germline gives CDR1 SGHTA, CDR2 FQGTGA. The V gene lost 1 base and the J gene lost 3 bases, with 5 bases spanning the gap. CDR3 nucleotide sequence: TGTGCCAGCAGCTTAAAGAGGACAGATACGCAGTATTTT. Its translation: CASSLKRTDTQYF.

This clonotype was observed at least ten times. V usage is TRBV4-3 and J usage is TRBJ2-3; D may match TRBD1 or TRBD2 (5 bases each). Trimming removed 4 bases from V and 7 bases from J, with 12 bases in between. CDR1 and CDR2 from the germline V gene are LGHNA and YSLEER. The CDR3 sequence is 13 residues long. The DNA for the CDR3 is TGCGCCAGCAGCCGGGAGCAGGGAAATACGCAGTATTTT. It yields the protein CASSREQGNTQYF.

This clonotype came up many times. The rearrangement joins TRBV7-2 to TRBJ1-1; 8 nucleotides match TRBD1. The CDR3 is made up of 12 amino acids. Germline V gene data show CDR1 as SGHTA and CDR2 as FQGNSA. The V gene end was trimmed by 4 bases and the J gene end by 10 bases; junction bases not matched to a gene: 5. CDR3 bases: TGTGCCAGCAGCTGGACAGGGTTTGGAGCTTTCTTT. Residues: CASSWTGFGAFF.

This clonotype has just a few counts. V is TRBV5-1 and J is TRBJ2-7; 9 bases map to TRBD1. This CDR3 spans 14 amino acids. Germline V gives CDR1 SGHRS, CDR2 YFSETQ. After removal of 4 bases from V and 3 bases from J, the junction contained 5 bases not matched to a gene. The CDR3 DNA sequence: TGCGCCAGCAGCCTCGGGACAGGGCTCTACGAGCAGTACTTC. Translation gives CASSLGTGLYEQYF.

This rearrangement joins TRBV12-3 or TRBV12-4 to TRBJ2-7; 14 positions match TRBD2. The CDR3 consists of 16 residues. With 5 bases clipped from V and 5 bases from J, the junction kept 8 bases outside the gene matches. DNA for the CDR3: TGTGCCAGCAGTACCACCCCGGGACTAGCGGGAGACGAGCAGTACTTC. It translates to CASSTTPGLAGDEQYF.

This clonotype has only a few counts. V usage is TRBV6-2 or TRBV6-3 and J usage is TRBJ1-3; D unresolved. Between the trimmed V and J ends, which lost 11 bases and 0 bases, there was a span of 11 bases. The CDR3 spans 13 residues. The germline V gene encodes CDR1 MNHEY and CDR2 SVGEGT. The CDR3 reads CAARVSSGNTIYF. DNA for the CDR3: TGTGCCGCCCGGGTGAGCTCTGGAAACACCATATATTTT.